This T cell receptor beta chain was profiled in a study of T cells after yellow fever vaccination. V was clipped by 7 bases and J by 0 bases, with 12 bases between them. The germline CDR1 and CDR2 sequences are ENHRY and SYGVKD. There are 14 residues in the CDR3. TCRdb used MiXCR to reprocess the 5' RACE reads, holding one entry per CDR3 protein. The table includes hundreds of thousands of distinct CDR3 sequences, roughly 4% detected once. Many counts were recorded for this clonotype. V usage is TRBV10-3 and J usage is TRBJ1-1; D unclear. Material: PBMCs, obtained 5 days after the yellow fever booster vaccination. The sequence came from a young man who received the YFV17D yellow fever vaccine. CDR3 loop: CAITRDPMNTEAFF. The CDR3, as DNA: TGTGCCATCACCAGAGACCCCATGAACACTGAAGCTTTCTTT.